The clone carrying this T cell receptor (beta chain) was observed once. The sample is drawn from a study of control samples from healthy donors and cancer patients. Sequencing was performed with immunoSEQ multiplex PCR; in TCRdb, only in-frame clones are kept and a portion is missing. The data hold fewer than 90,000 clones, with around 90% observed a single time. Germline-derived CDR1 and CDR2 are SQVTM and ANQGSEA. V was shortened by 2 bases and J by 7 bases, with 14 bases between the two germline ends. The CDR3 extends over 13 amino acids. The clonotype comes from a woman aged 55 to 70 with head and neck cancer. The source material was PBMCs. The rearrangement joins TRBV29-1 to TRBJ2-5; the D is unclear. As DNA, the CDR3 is TGCAGCGTTGAAACGCGGAAAGGCGGGACCCAGTACTTC. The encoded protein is CSVETRKGGTQYF.